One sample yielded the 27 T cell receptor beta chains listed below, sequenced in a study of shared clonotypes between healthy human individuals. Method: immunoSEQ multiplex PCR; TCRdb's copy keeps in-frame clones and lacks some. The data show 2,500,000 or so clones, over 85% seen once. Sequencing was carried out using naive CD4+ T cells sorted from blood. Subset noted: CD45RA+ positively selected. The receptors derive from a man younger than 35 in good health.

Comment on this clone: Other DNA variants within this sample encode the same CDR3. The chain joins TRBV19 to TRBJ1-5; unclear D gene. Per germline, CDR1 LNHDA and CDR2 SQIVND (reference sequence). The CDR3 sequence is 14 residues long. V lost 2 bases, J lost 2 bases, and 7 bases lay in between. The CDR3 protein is CASSIREGNQPQHF. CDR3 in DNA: TGTGCCAGTAGTATAAGAGAGGGCAATCAGCCCCAGCATTTT.

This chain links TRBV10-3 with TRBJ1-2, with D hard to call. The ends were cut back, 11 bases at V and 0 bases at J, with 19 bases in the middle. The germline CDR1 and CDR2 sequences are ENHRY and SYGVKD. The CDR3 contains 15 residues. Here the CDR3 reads CASVGSPVANYGYTF. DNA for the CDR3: TGTGCCTCCGTGGGGTCCCCCGTGGCTAACTATGGCTACACCTTC.

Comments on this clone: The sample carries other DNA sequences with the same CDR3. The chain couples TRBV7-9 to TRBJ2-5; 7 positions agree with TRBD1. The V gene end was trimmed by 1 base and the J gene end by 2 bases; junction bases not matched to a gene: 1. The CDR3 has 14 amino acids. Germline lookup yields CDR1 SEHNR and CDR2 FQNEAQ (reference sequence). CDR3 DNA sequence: TGTGCCAGCAGCTTAGGGACAGGACAAGAGACCCAGTACTTC. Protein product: CASSLGTGQETQYF.

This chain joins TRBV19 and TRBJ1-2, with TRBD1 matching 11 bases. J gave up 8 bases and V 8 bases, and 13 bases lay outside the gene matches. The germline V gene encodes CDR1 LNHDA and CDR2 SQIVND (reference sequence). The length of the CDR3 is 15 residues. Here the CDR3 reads CASADTGTGGRGYTF. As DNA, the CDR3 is TGTGCCAGTGCGGATACCGGGACAGGGGGAAGGGGCTACACCTTC.

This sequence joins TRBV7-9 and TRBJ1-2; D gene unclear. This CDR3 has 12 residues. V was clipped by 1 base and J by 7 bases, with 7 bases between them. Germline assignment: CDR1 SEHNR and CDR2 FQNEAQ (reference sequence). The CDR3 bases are TGTGCCAGCAGCTTAGGGGTTGGTGGCTACACCTTC. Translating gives CASSLGVGGYTF.

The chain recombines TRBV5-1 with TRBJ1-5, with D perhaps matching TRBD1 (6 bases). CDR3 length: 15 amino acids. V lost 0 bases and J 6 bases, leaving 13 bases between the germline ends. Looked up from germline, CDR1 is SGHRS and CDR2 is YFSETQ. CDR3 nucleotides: TGCGCCAGCAGCTTGGCCCCAGGGGAGGCTCAGCCCCAGCATTTT. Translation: CASSLAPGEAQPQHF.

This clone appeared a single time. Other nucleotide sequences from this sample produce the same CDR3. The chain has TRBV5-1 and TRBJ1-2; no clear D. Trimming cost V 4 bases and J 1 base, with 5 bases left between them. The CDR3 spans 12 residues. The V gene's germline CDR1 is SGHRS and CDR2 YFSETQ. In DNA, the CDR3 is TGCGCCAGCAGCCGCGATAACTATGGCTACACCTTC. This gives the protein CASSRDNYGYTF.

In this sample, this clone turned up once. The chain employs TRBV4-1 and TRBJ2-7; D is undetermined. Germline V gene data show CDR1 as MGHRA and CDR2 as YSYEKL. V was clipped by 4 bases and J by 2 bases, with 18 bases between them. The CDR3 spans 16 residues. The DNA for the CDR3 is TGCGCCAGCAGCCTGGGCGTCGGTCCCCCAACCTACGAGCAGTACTTC. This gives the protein CASSLGVGPPTYEQYF.

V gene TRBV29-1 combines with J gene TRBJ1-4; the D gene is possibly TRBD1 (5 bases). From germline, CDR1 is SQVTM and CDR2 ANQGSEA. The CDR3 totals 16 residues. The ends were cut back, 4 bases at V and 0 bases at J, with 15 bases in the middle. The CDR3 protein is CSVAPHLGATNEKLFF. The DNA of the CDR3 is TGCAGCGTTGCACCCCACCTAGGGGCAACTAATGAAAAACTGTTTTTT.

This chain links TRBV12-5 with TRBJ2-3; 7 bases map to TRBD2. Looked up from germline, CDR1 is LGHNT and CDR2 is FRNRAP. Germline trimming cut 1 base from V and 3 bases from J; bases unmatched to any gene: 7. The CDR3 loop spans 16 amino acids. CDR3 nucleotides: TGTGCTAGTGGTTTGGGGCCCGGGGGAGGGACAGATACGCAGTATTTT. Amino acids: CASGLGPGGGTDTQYF.

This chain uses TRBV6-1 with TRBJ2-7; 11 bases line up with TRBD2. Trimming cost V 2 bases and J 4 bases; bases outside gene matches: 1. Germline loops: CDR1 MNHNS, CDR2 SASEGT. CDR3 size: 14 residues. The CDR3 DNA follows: TGTGCCAGCAGTGAAATAGCGGGGGGGTACGAGCAGTACTTC. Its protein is CASSEIAGGYEQYF.

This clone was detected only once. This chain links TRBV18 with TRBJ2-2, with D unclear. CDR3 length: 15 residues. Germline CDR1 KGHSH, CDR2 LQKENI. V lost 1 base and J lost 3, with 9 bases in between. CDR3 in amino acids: CASSPRKGDTGELFF. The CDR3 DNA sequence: TGTGCCAGCTCACCACGGAAGGGTGACACCGGGGAGCTGTTTTTT.

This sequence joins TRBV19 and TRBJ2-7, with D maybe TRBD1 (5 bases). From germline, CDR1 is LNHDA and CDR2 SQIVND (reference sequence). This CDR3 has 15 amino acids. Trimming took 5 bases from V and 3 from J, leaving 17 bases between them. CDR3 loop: CASSPNPVDSYEQYF. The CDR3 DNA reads TGTGCCAGTAGTCCTAATCCCGTTGACAGCTACGAGCAGTACTTC.

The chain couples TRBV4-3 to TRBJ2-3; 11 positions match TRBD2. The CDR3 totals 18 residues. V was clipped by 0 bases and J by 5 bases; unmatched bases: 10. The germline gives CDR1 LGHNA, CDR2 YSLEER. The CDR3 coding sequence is TGCGCCAGCAGCCAAGATTGGGTTAGCGGGAGGGCTGGAGATACGCAGTATTTT. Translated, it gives CASSQDWVSGRAGDTQYF.

The CDR3 DNA sequence: TGTGCCAGTATCACAACAGGGGCGGGAACTGAAGCTTTCTTT. Its protein product is CASITTGAGTEAFF. The chain couples TRBV19 to TRBJ1-1; TRBD1 matches at 7 bases. This CDR3 has 14 residues. The V and J ends lost 7 bases and 5 bases, in that order; junction bases with no gene match: 10. Per germline, CDR1 LNHDA and CDR2 SQIVND (reference sequence). The full variable domain, in which reference TRBV19 and TRBJ1-1 provide the parts outside the CDR3, is DGGITQSPKYLFRKEGQNVTLSCEQNLNHDAMYWYRQDPGQGLRLIYYSQIVNDFQKGDIAEGYSVSREKKESFPLTVTSAQKNPTAFYLCASITTGAGTEAFFGQGTRLTVV.

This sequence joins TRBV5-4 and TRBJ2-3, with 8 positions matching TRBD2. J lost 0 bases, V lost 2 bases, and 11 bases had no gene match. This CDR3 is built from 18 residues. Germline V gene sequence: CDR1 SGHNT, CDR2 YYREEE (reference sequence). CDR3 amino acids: CASSLRFSSGVSTDTQYF. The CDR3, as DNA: TGTGCCAGCAGCTTACGGTTTAGTAGCGGGGTTAGCACAGATACGCAGTATTTT. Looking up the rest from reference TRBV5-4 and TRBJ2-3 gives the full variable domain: ETGVTQSPTHLIKTRGQQVTLRCSSQSGHNTVSWYQQALGQGPQFIFQYYREEENGRGNFPPRFSGLQFPNYSSELNVNALELDDSALYLCASSLRFSSGVSTDTQYFGPGTRLTVL.

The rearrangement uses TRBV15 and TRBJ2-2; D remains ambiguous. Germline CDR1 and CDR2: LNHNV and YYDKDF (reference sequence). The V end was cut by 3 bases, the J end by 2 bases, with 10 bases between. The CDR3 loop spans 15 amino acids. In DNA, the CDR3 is TGTGCCACCAGCAGGCCCTTCTTTAACACCGGGGAGCTGTTTTTT. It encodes CATSRPFFNTGELFF.

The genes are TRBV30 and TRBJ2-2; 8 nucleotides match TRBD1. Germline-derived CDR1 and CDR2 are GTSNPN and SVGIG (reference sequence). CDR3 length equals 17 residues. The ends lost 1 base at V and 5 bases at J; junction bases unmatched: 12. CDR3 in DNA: TGTGCCTGGAGTGCCCCCCTGGACAGGGTTGATACCGGGGAGCTGTTTTTT. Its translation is CAWSAPLDRVDTGELFF.

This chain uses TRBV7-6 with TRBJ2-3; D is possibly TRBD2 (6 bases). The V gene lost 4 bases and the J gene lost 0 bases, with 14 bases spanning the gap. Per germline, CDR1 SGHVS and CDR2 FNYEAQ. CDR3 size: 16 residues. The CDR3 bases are TGTGCCAGCAGCTCCCGACTAGGACGGAGCACAGATACGCAGTATTTT. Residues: CASSSRLGRSTDTQYF.

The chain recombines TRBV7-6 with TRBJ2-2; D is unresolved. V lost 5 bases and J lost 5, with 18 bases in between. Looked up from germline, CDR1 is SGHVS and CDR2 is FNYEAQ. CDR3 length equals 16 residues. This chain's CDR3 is CASSIEVRTQTGELFF. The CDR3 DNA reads TGTGCCAGCAGCATAGAGGTTAGGACGCAGACCGGGGAGCTGTTTTTT. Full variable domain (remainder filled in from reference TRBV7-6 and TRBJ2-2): GAGVSQSPRYKVTKRGQDVALRCDPISGHVSLYWYRQALGQGPEFLTYFNYEAQQDKSGLPNDRFSAERPEGSISTLTIQRTEQRDSAMYRCASSIEVRTQTGELFFGEGSRLTVL.

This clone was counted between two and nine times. The CDR3 sequence is CAGQEGGRNEQFF. The CDR3 DNA reads TGTGCCGGCCAAGAGGGGGGACGCAATGAGCAGTTCTTC. The rearrangement joins TRBV27 to TRBJ2-1; perhaps D is TRBD1 or TRBD2 (6 bases each). The CDR3 runs to 13 residues. Per the germline V gene, CDR1 is MNHEY and CDR2 is SMNVEV (reference sequence). V lost 11 bases, J lost 6 bases, and 17 bases lay in between.

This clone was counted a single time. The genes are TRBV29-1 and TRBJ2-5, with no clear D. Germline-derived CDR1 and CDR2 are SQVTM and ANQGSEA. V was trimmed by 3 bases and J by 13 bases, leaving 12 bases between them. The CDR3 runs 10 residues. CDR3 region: CSVDEGRRYF. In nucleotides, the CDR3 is TGCAGCGTTGATGAAGGGCGCAGGTACTTC.

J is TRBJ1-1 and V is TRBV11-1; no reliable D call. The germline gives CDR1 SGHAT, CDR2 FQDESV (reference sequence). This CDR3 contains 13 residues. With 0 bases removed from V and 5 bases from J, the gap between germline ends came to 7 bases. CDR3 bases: TGTGCCAGCAGCTTAGCAGGGAGGACTGAAGCTTTCTTT. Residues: CASSLAGRTEAFF.

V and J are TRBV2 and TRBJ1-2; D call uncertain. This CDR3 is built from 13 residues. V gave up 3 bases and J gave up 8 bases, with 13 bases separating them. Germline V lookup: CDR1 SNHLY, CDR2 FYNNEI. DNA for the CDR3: TGTGCCAGCAGTGACGGGAAAGGTAGGGGCTACACCTTC. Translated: CASSDGKGRGYTF.

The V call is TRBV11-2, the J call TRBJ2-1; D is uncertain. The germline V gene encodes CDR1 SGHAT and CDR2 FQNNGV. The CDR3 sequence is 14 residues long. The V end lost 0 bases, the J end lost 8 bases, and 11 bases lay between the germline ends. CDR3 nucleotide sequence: TGTGCCAGCAGCTTAGATCGGCCAGTGGATGAGCAGTTCTTC. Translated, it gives CASSLDRPVDEQFF.

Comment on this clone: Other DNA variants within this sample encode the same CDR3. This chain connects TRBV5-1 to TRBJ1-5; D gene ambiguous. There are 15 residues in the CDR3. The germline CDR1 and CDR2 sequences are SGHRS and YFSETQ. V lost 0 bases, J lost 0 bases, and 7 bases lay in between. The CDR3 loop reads CASSLAGDSNQPQHF. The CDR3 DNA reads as TGCGCCAGCAGCTTGGCCGGAGATAGCAATCAGCCCCAGCATTTT.

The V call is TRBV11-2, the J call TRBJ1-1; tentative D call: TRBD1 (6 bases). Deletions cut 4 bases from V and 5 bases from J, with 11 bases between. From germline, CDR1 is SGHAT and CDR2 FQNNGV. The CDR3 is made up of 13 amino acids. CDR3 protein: CASSWGRGTEAFF. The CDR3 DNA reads TGTGCCAGCAGCTGGGGCAGGGGAACTGAAGCTTTCTTT. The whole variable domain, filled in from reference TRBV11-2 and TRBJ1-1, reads EAGVAQSPRYKIIEKRQSVAFWCNPISGHATLYWYQQILGQGPKLLIQFQNNGVVDDSQLPKDRFSAERLKGVDSTLKIQPAKLEDSAVYLCASSWGRGTEAFFGQGTRLTVV.